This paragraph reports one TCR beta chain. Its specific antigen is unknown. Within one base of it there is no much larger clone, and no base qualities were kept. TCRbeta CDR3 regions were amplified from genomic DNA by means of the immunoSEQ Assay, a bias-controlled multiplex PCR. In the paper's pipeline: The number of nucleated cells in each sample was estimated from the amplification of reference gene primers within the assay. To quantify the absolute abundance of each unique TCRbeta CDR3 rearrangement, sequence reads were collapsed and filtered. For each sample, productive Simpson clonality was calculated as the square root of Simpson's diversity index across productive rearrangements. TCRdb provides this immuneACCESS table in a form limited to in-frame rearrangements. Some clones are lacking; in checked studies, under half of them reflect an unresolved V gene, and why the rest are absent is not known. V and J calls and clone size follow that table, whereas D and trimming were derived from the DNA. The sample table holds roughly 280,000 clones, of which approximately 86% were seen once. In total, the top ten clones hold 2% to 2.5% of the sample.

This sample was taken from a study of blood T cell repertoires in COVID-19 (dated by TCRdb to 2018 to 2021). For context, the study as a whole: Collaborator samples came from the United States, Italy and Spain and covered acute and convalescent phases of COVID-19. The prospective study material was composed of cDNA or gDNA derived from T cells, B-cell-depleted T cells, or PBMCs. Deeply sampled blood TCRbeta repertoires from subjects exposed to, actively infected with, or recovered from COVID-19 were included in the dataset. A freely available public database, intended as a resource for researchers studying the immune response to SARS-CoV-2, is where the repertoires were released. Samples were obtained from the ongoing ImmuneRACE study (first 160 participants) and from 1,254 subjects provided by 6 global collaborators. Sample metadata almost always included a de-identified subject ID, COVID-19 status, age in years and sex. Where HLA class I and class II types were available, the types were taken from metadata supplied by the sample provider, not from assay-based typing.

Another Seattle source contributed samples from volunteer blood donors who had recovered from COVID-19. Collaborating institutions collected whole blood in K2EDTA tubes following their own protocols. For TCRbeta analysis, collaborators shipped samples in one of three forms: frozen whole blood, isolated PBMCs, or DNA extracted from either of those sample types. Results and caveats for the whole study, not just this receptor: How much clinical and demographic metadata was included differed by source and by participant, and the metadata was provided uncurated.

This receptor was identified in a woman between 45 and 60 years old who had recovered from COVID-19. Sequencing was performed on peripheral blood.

The CDR3 region reads CASSLFGGDQPQHF. The nucleotides read TGTGCCAGCAGCCTCTTCGGGGGGGATCAGCCCCAGCATTTT. The chain employs TRBV9 and TRBJ1-5; matching of 5 bases hints at TRBD1 as the D gene. The CDR3 measures 14 amino acids from cysteine to phenylalanine. Only the CDR3 part of the read is kept: 42 bases, read in frame from the first base. Relative to germline, V is 4 bases shorter and J is 5 bases shorter, with 13 bases between their ends. The CDR1 and CDR2 encoded by the germline V gene are SGDLS and YYNGEE.